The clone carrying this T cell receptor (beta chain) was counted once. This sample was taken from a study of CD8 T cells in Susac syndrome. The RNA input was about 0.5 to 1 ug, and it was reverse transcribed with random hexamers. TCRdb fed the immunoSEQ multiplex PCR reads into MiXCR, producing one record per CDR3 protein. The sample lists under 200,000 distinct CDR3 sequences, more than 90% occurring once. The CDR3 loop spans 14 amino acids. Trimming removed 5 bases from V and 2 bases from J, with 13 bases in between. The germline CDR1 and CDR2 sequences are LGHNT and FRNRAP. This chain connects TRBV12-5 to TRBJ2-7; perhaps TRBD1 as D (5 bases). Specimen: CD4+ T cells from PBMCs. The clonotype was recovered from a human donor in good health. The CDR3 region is CASGILGRTYEQYF. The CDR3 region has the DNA TGTGCTAGTGGTATCCTGGGGCGTACCTACGAGCAGTACTTC. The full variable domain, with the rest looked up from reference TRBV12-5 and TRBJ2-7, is DARVTQTPRHKVTEMGQEVTMRCQPILGHNTVFWYRQTMMQGLELLAYFRNRAPLDDSGMPKDRFSAEMPDATLATLKIQPSEPRDSAVYFCASGILGRTYEQYFGPGTRLTVT.